This T cell receptor beta chain came from a study of blood T cell repertoires in COVID-19. On the study more broadly: Nucleic acid was either cDNA or gDNA, and it came from T cells, B-cell-depleted T cells, or PBMCs.

Methods used by the authors: Cell counts per sample came from amplifying reference gene primers. Clones were read by immunoSEQ multiplex PCR, and TCRdb kept only the in-frame ones, dropping some. That table is the source of V, J and clone size, and D and trimming were worked out from the DNA. The table lists roughly 150,000 clones, approximately 80% of them singletons, with roughly 9.7% in the top ten. The germline V gene has CDR1 SGHAT and CDR2 FQDESV (reference sequence). The CDR3 consists of 12 residues. Trimming left V 5 bases short and J 6 bases short, with 10 bases between. This clonotype originated in a man aged 60 to 75 who had recovered from COVID-19. Sequenced: peripheral blood. This sequence joins TRBV11-1 and TRBJ1-2, with D uncertain. This chain's CDR3 is CASSRGGDGYTF. In DNA, the CDR3 is TGTGCCAGCAGCCGGGGTGGCGATGGCTACACCTTC.